Detailed here is one T cell receptor beta chain. V gave up 10 bases and J gave up 8 bases, with 20 bases separating them. This CDR3 has 13 residues. Germline V gene sequence: CDR1 SNHLY, CDR2 FYNNEI. This sample stems from a study of cytomegalovirus exposure and HLA in healthy donors. Primers: 60 Vbeta forward and 13 Jbeta reverse. Measured with immunoSEQ multiplex PCR; TCRdb has only the in-frame clones, and not every one. The sample consists of 130,000 to 150,000 clones, about three quarters of them appearing once. Sequencing was done on a sample of PBMCs. The gene calls are TRBV2 and TRBJ1-2; D possibly corresponds to TRBD1 (6 bases). This clonotype originated in a man aged 35-49 years in good health and CMV-seropositive. The CDR3 DNA is TGTGCCACACACGGAAAACAGGGACCGGGCTACACCTTC. Its translation: CATHGKQGPGYTF.